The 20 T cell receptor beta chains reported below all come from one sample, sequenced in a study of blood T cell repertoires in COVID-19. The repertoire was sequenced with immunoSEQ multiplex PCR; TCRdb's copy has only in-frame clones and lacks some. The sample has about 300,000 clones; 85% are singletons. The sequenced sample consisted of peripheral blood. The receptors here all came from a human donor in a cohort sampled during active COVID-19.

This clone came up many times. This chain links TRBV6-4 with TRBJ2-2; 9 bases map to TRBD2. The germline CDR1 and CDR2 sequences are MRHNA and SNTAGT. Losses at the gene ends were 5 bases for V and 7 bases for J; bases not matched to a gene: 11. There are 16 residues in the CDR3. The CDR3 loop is CASSPQVAGAVGELFF. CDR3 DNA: TGTGCCAGCAGTCCCCAGGTAGCGGGAGCAGTCGGGGAGCTGTTTTTT.

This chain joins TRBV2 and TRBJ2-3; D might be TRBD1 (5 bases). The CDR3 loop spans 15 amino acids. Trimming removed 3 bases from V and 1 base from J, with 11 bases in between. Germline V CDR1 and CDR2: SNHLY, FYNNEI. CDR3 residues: CASSDSGLRTDTQYF. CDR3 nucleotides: TGTGCCAGCAGTGACTCAGGGCTACGCACAGATACGCAGTATTTT.

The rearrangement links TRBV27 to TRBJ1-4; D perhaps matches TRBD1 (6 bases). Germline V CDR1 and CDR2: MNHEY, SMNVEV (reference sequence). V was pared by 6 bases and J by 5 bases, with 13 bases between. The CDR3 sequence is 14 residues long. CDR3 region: CASRSTGLNEKLFF. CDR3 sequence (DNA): TGTGCCAGCAGAAGTACAGGGTTGAATGAAAAACTGTTTTTT.

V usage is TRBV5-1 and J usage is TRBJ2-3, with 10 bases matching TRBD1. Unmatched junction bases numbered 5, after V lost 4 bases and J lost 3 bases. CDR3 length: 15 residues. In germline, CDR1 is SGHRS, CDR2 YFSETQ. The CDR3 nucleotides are TGCGCCAGCAGCAGGGACAGGGGAGGAACAGATACGCAGTATTTT. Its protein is CASSRDRGGTDTQYF. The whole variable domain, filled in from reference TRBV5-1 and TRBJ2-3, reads KAGVTQTPRYLIKTRGQQVTLSCSPISGHRSVSWYQQTPGQGLQFLFEYFSETQRNKGNFPGRFSGRQFSNSRSEMNVSTLELGDSALYLCASSRDRGGTDTQYFGPGTRLTVL.

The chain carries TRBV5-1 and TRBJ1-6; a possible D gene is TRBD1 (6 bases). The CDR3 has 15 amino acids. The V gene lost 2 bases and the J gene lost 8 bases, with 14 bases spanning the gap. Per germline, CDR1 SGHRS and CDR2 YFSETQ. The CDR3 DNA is TGCGCCAGCAGCTTAGGGGGTCACGGCGATTCACCCCTCCACTTT. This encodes CASSLGGHGDSPLHF.

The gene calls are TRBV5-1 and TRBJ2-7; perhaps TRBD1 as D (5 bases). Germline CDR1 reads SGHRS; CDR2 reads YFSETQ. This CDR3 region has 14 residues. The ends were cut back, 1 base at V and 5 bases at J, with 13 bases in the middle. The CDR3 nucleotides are TGCGCCAGCAGCTTGAACGCAGGGCTTAACGAGCAGTACTTC. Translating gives CASSLNAGLNEQYF.

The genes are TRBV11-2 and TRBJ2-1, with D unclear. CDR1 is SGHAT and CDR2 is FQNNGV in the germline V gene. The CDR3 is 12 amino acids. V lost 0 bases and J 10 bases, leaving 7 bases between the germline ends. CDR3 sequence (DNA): TGTGCCAGCAGCTTAGATCGAGAGGAGCAGTTCTTC. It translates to CASSLDREEQFF.

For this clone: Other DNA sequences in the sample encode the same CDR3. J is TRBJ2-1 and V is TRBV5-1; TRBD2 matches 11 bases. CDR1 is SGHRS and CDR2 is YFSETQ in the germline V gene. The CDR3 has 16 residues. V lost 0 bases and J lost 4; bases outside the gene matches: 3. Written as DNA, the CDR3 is TGCGCCAGCAGCTTGGGGGGGACTAGCGGTTACAATGAGCAGTTCTTC. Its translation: CASSLGGTSGYNEQFF.

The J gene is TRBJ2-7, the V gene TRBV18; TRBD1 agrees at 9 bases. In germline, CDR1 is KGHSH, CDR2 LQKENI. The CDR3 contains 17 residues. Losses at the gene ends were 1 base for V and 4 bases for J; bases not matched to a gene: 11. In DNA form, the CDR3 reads TGTGCCAGCTCACCACTTCCGGCGGGACAGGGCACATACGAGCAGTACTTC. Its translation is CASSPLPAGQGTYEQYF.

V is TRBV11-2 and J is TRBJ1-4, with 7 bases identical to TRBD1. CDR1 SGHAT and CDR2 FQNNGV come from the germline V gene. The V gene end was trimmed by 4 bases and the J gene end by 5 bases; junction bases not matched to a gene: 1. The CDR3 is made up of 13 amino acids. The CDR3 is CASSSGQNEKLFF. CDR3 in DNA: TGTGCCAGCAGCTCGGGACAGAATGAAAAACTGTTTTTT.

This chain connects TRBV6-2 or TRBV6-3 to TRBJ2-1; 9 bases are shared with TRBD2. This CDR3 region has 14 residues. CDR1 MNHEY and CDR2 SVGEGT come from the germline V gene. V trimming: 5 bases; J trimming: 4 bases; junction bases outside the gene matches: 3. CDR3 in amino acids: CASSAGGPYNEQFF. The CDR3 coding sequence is TGTGCCAGCAGTGCGGGAGGGCCGTACAATGAGCAGTTCTTC.

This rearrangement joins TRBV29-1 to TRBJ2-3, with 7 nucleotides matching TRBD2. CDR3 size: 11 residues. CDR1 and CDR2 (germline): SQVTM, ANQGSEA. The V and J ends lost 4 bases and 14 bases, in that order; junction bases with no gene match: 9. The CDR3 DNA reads TGCAGCGTTGCGGAGAGGACTAGTTGGTATTTT. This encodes CSVAERTSWYF.

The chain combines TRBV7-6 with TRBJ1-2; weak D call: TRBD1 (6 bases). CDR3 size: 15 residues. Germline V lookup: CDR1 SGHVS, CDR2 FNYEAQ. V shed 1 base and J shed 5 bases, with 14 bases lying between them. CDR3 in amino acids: CASSLDATGTYGYTF. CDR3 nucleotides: TGTGCCAGCAGCTTAGATGCGACAGGCACATATGGCTACACCTTC.

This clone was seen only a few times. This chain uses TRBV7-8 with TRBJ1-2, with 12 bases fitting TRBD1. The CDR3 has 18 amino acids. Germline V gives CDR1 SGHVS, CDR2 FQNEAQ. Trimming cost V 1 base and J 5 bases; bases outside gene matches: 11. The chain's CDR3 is CASSLVRPGQGAIYGYTF. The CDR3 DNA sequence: TGTGCCAGCAGCTTAGTTAGGCCGGGACAGGGGGCTATATATGGCTACACCTTC. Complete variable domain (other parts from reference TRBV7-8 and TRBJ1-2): GAGVSQSPRYKVAKRGQDVALRCDPISGHVSLFWYQQALGQGPEFLTYFQNEAQLDKSGLPSDRFFAERPEGSVSTLKIQRTQQEDSAVYLCASSLVRPGQGAIYGYTFGSGTRLTVV.

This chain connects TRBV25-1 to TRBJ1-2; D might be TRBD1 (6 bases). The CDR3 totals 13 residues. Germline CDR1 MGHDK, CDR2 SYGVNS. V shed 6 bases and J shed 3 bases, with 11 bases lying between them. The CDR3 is CASRDSTHYGYTF. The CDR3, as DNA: TGTGCCAGCAGGGACAGTACTCACTATGGCTACACCTTC.

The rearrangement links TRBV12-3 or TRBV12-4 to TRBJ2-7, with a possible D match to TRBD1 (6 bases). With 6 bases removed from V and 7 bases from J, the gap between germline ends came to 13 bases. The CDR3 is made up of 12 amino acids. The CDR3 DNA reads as TGTGCCAGCAGCAAACAGGGACGAGAGCAGTACTTC. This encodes CASSKQGREQYF.

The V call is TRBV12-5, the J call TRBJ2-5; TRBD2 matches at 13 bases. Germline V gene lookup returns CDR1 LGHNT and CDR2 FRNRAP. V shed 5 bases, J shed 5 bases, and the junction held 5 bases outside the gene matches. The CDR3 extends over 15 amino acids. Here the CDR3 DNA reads TGTGCTAGTGGTGGGGGACTAGCGGGAACGGAGACCCAGTACTTC. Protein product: CASGGGLAGTETQYF.

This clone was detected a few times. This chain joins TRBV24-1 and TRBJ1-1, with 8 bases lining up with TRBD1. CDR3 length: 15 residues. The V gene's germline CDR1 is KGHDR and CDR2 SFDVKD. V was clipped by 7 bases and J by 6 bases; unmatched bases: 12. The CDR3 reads CATRAQGDQDAEAFF. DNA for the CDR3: TGTGCCACCAGAGCACAGGGGGATCAGGACGCTGAAGCTTTCTTT.

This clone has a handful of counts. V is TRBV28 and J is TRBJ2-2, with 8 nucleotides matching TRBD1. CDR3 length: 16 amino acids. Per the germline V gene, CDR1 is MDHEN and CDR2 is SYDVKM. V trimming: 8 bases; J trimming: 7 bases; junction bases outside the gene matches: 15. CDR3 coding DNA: TGTGCCAGCCTCCCCGCACCGGACAGGGTGGTCGGGGAGCTGTTTTTT. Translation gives CASLPAPDRVVGELFF.

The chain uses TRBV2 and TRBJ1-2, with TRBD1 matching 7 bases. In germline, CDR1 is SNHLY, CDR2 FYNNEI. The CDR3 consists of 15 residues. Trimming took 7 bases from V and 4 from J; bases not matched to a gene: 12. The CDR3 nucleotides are TGTGCCAGCACCCCACAATTGACAGGGCCCTATGGCTACACCTTC. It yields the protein CASTPQLTGPYGYTF.